Listed below are T cell receptor beta chains from one sample, sequenced in a study of cytomegalovirus exposure and HLA in healthy donors. Repertoires were generated with immunoSEQ multiplex PCR, while TCRdb's copy carries only in-frame clones and drops some. Among 210,000 or so clones listed, 70% to 90% were seen once. Sequenced material: PBMCs. The source is a girl aged 2 to 9 in good health and CMV-seronegative. CDR3s include the opening cysteine and the closing phenylalanine or tryptophan. Each record gives: V gene, clone size, D gene, J gene, CDR3 DNA, CDR3 protein. D genes are given only for firm matches. Some rows have no size entry. The others give once, few or many, or a class for an expanded clone.

TRBV11-2,NA,NA,TRBJ1-1,TGTGCCAGCAGCTCCATCAGGCCGCCTTTGAACACTGAAGCTTTCTTT,CASSSIRPPLNTEAFF
TRBV7-9,once,NA,TRBJ2-6,TGTGCCAGCAGCTTAGCGAATAGTTTAGCCGGGGCCAACGTCCTGACTTTC,CASSLANSLAGANVLTF
TRBV10-3,NA,NA,TRBJ1-2,TGTGCCATCAGTGAGGGGGAGGGGGGTCTGGATGGCTACACCTTC,CAISEGEGGLDGYTF
TRBV10-1,NA,TRBD2,TRBJ2-7,TGCGCCAGCCAAAGCGGGAGTGGGTACGAGCAGTACTTC,CASQSGSGYEQYF
TRBV5-1,NA,NA,TRBJ1-1,TGCGCCAGCAGCTTGGCTGCGGGGTTGAACACTGAAGCTTTCTTT,CASSLAAGLNTEAFF
TRBV19,once,NA,TRBJ2-2,TGTGCCAGTAGGGGAGACACCGGGGAGCTGTTTTTT,CASRGDTGELFF
TRBV5-6,NA,NA,TRBJ2-3,TGTGCCAGCAGCACACTATTTCGGGATACGCAGTATTTT,CASSTLFRDTQYF
TRBV4-1,NA,TRBD1,TRBJ2-3,TGCGCCAGCAGCCGCGACAGGGTTCTGCAGTATTTT,CASSRDRVLQYF
TRBV5-1,NA,TRBD2,TRBJ2-7,TGCGCCAGCAGCTTGGGCCGGACTAGCGGCTTCGTCGACGAGCAGTACTTC,CASSLGRTSGFVDEQYF
TRBV2,NA,TRBD2,TRBJ2-7,TGTGCCAGCAGGCCCCTAGCGGGTGTTCACGAGCAGTACTTC,CASRPLAGVHEQYF
TRBV7-9,once,TRBD2,TRBJ2-7,TGTGCCAGCAGCCCCGTGCGGACTAGCGGCACCTACGAGCAGTACTTC,CASSPVRTSGTYEQYF
TRBV27,once,NA,TRBJ2-5,TGTGCCAGCAGCACCCCCAGCGGGACCCAGTACTTC,CASSTPSGTQYF
TRBV5-6,NA,NA,TRBJ1-1,TGTGCCAGCAGCCTCCCCCCTCTCTTGAACACTGAAGCTTTCTTT,CASSLPPLLNTEAFF
TRBV7-9,NA,NA,TRBJ2-7,TGTGCCAGCAGCTTAGTTGGGCCAGGGCAGTACTTC,CASSLVGPGQYF
TRBV2,once,TRBD1,TRBJ2-7,TGTGCCAGCAGTGTCACGGGACAGAACGACGAGCAGTACTTC,CASSVTGQNDEQYF
TRBV5-1,NA,TRBD2,TRBJ2-1,TGCGCCAGCAGCTCGGGACTAGCGGGTGGGGGGTCCTACAATGAGCAGTTCTTC,CASSSGLAGGGSYNEQFF
TRBV4-1,NA,NA,TRBJ2-1,TGCGCCAGCAGCCAAGTTCGACTAACGGGGTACAATGAGCAGTTCTTC,CASSQVRLTGYNEQFF
TRBV29-1,NA,TRBD1,TRBJ1-2,TGCAGCGTCCACAAGACAGGGATCGGCTATGGCTACACCTTC,CSVHKTGIGYGYTF
TRBV7-3,NA,NA,TRBJ1-2,TGTGCCAGCAGCTTGTTTGAGGGATCGGGGGGCTACACCTTC,CASSLFEGSGGYTF
TRBV5-1,NA,NA,TRBJ1-2,TGCGCCAGCAGCTTGGTGTCAGGGAACTATGGCTACACCTTC,CASSLVSGNYGYTF
TRBV5-4,NA,TRBD1,TRBJ2-3,TGTGCCAGCAGCCCGACAGGGGGGGCGCAGGATACGCAGTATTTT,CASSPTGGAQDTQYF
TRBV6-8,NA,NA,TRBJ2-4,TGTGCCAGCCCCGGGAAGAGTGAAAGCAGGGCCAAAAACATTCAGTACTTC,CASPGKSESRAKNIQYF
TRBV11-2,once,NA,TRBJ1-5,TGTGCCAGCAGCTTAGGGCTCAATCAGCCCCAGCATTTT,CASSLGLNQPQHF
TRBV19,NA,TRBD1,TRBJ1-3,TGTGCCAGTGGCGGGACAGCCTCTGGAAACACCATATATTTT,CASGGTASGNTIYF
TRBV30,once,NA,TRBJ1-1,TGTGCCTGGAGTTTAGGGGCAGACACTGAAGCTTTCTTT,CAWSLGADTEAFF
TRBV4-1,NA,NA,TRBJ2-7,TGCGCCAGCAGCCAAGGCTCCTCACAGTTCTACGAGCAGTACTTC,CASSQGSSQFYEQYF
TRBV10-2,few,TRBD1,TRBJ1-5,TGCGCCAGCAGAGACAGGGGGGCCGGTTATAGCAATCAGCCCCAGCATTTT,CASRDRGAGYSNQPQHF
TRBV5-1,few,NA,TRBJ2-4,TGCGCCAGCAGCTTGGCCCGTGGGCCTTTAGCCAAAAACATTCAGTACTTC,CASSLARGPLAKNIQYF
TRBV9,once,NA,TRBJ2-7,TGTGCCAGCAGCGAATCCCGTTACGAGCAGTACTTC,CASSESRYEQYF
TRBV4-1,NA,NA,TRBJ1-2,TGCGCCAGCAGCCCCGTGGGGAGGGGCGACTATGGCTACACCTTC,CASSPVGRGDYGYTF
TRBV10-3,NA,TRBD1,TRBJ2-7,TGTGCCATCAGTGAGGGTCAGGGGGCGTACTACGAGCAGTACTTC,CAISEGQGAYYEQYF
TRBV5-1,NA,NA,TRBJ1-2,TGCGCCAGCAGCCCCCTTGTAATGGGAGGGCTAGGCTACACCTTC,CASSPLVMGGLGYTF
TRBV7-9,NA,NA,TRBJ2-5,TGTGCCAGCAGCTCCCGCCGGGAGACCCAGTACTTC,CASSSRRETQYF
TRBV6-5,NA,NA,TRBJ2-7,TGTGCCAGCAGTTGGACTTACCTCTCCTACGAGCAGTACTTC,CASSWTYLSYEQYF
TRBV10-3,NA,TRBD1,TRBJ1-1,TGTGCCATCACTGGGACAGGGGTGGGCACTGAAGCTTTCTTT,CAITGTGVGTEAFF
TRBV29-1,NA,NA,TRBJ1-1,TGCAGCGTCATTGACAGACCCCAGTCGCTTACTGAAGCTTTCTTT,CSVIDRPQSLTEAFF
TRBV7-2,NA,NA,TRBJ2-7,TGTGCCAGCAGCTACGCCACCGGGACATGGGGGGGAGAGTACTTC,CASSYATGTWGGEYF
TRBV27,NA,NA,TRBJ2-2,TGTGCCAGCAGATCCATGCGGGGCTACACCGGGGAGCTGTTTTTT,CASRSMRGYTGELFF
TRBV19,NA,NA,TRBJ2-7,TGTGCCAGTAGCATAACCTTGGGCGCCGAGCAGTACTTC,CASSITLGAEQYF
TRBV4-2,NA,TRBD1,TRBJ2-5,TGTGCCAGCAGCCAAGATGGGACAGACCAAGAGACCCAGTACTTC,CASSQDGTDQETQYF
TRBV2,NA,TRBD1,TRBJ2-5,TGTGCCAGCAGAAGGGGGCGAGAGACCCAGTACTTC,CASRRGRETQYF
TRBV5-1,NA,TRBD1,TRBJ1-2,TGCGCCAGCAGCTGGGACAGGGGGGCCAACGGCTACACCTTC,CASSWDRGANGYTF
TRBV25-1,NA,NA,TRBJ2-7,TGTGCCAGCAGCATACAGGGTCGGGGCTACGAGCAGTACTTC,CASSIQGRGYEQYF
TRBV4-1,NA,TRBD2,TRBJ2-5,TGCGCCAGCAGCCAAGATATCGCCAGCGGGGAAGAGACCCAGTACTTC,CASSQDIASGEETQYF
TRBV7-8,NA,NA,TRBJ1-1,TGTGCCAGCAGCTTAGCGCAGGGGTACACTGAAGCTTTCTTT,CASSLAQGYTEAFF
TRBV7-2,NA,TRBD2,TRBJ2-7,TGTGCCAGCAGCCTCCCCGGGACTAGCGGGATGTCGAACGAGCAGTACTTC,CASSLPGTSGMSNEQYF
TRBV30,once,TRBD1,TRBJ1-2,TGTGCCTGGAGCTACGGACAGGGGGTCTATGGCTACACCTTC,CAWSYGQGVYGYTF
TRBV6-5,NA,TRBD2,TRBJ2-7,TGTGCCAGCAAAAGGACTAGCGGGATGTACGAGCAGTACTTC,CASKRTSGMYEQYF
TRBV27,once,NA,TRBJ2-1,TGTGCCAGCAGGCCGGGTAGTAGCTCCTACAATGAGCAGTTCTTC,CASRPGSSSYNEQFF
TRBV5-1,NA,NA,TRBJ1-1,TGCGCCAGCAGCTTGGCGGGGATTTGGGCTAACACTGAAGCTTTCTTT,CASSLAGIWANTEAFF
TRBV6-1,NA,NA,TRBJ2-5,TGTGCCAGCAGTGTAGACGGCGGGGTTAGCGTGGAGACCCAGTACTTC,CASSVDGGVSVETQYF
TRBV5-1,NA,TRBD2,TRBJ2-3,TGCGCCAGCAGCTTAAGCGGGGGGGGCCCTCGCACAGATACGCAGTATTTT,CASSLSGGGPRTDTQYF
TRBV18,NA,NA,TRBJ1-6,TGTGCCAGCTCACCCACAAATAATTCACCCCTCCACTTT,CASSPTNNSPLHF
TRBV9,NA,NA,TRBJ2-1,TGTGCCAGCAGCGGTGCACTAGGCTACAATGAGCAGTTCTTC,CASSGALGYNEQFF
TRBV2,NA,NA,TRBJ1-1,TGTGCCAGCAGCCCTCAGACAGGTAGGATGAACACTGAAGCTTTCTTT,CASSPQTGRMNTEAFF
TRBV2,NA,NA,TRBJ2-5,TGTGCCAGCAGTGTTGGGGCCCAGCCTGGAGAGACCCAGTACTTC,CASSVGAQPGETQYF